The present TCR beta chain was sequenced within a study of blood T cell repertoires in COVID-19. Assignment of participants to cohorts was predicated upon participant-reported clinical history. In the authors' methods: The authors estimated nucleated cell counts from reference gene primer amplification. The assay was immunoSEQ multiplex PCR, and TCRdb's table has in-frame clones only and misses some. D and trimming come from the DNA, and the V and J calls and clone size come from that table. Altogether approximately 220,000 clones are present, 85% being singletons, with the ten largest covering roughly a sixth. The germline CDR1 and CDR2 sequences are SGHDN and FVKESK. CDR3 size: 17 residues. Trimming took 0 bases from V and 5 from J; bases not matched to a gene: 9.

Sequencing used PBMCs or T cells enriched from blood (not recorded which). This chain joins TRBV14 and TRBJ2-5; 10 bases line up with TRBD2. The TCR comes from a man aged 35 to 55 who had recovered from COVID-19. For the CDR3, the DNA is TGTGCCAGCAGCCAAGACCCGGGACTAGCGCTGATGGAGACCCAGTACTTC. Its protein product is CASSQDPGLALMETQYF.